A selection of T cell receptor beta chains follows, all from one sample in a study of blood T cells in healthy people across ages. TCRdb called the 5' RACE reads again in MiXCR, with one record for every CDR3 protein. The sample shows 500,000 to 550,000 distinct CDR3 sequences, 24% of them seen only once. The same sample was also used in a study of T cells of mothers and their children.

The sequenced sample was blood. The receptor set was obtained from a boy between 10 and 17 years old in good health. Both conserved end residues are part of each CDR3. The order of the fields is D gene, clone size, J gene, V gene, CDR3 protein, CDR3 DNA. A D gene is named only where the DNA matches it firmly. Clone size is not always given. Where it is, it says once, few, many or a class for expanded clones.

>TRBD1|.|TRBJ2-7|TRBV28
CASRSLPGTEDYEQYF
TGTGCCAGCCGATCTCTCCCCGGGACAGAAGACTACGAGCAGTACTTC
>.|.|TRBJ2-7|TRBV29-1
CSAGARKSGSTTYEQYF
TGCAGCGCCGGGGCACGCAAGTCGGGAAGCACTACCTACGAGCAGTACTTC
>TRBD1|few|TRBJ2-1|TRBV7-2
CASSLGPATGDNEQFF
TGTGCCAGCAGCTTAGGTCCGGCGACAGGGGACAATGAGCAGTTCTTC
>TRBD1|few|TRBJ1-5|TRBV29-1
CSVFRGPSNQPQHF
TGCAGCGTGTTCAGGGGGCCTAGCAATCAGCCCCAACATTTT
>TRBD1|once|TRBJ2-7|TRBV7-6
CASSTGTGGYYEQYF
TGTGCCAGCAGCACGGGGACAGGGGGGTACTACGAGCAGTACTTC
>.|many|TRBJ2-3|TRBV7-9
CASSSSTDTQYF
TGTGCCAGCAGTTCATCAACGGATACGCAGTATTTT
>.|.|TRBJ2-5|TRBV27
CASSSPTGVFGETQYF
TGTGCCAGCAGTTCACCGACAGGCGTCTTTGGGGAGACCCAGTACTTC
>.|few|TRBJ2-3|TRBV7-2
CASSPPRGAPSTDTQYF
TGTGCCAGCAGCCCGCCCCGAGGGGCGCCTAGCACAGATACGCAGTATTTT
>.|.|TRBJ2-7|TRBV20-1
CSARDSGEAYEQYF
TGCAGTGCTAGAGATTCGGGCGAGGCCTACGAGCAGTACTTC
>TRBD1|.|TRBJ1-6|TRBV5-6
CASSDGTAYSPLHF
TGTGCCAGCAGCGATGGGACAGCTTATTCACCCCTCCACTTT
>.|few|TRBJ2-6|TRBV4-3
CASSQGPSGANVLTF
TGCGCCAGCAGCCAAGGTCCCTCTGGGGCCAACGTCCTGACTTTC
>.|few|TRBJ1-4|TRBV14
CASSPQGVYEKLFF
TGTGCCAGCAGCCCCCAGGGTGTTTATGAAAAACTGTTTTTT
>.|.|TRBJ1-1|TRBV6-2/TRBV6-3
CASRIGQNTEAFF
TGTGCCAGCAGGATTGGACAGAACACTGAAGCTTTCTTT
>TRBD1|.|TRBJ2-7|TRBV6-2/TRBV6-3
CASRRQGAPYEQYF
TGTGCCAGCAGACGACAGGGGGCTCCCTACGAGCAGTACTTC
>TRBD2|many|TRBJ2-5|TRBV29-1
CSVDASGEETQYF
TGCAGCGTTGACGCTAGCGGGGAGGAGACCCAGTACTTC
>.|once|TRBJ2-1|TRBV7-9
CATPGEDNEQFF
TGTGCCACCCCGGGGGAGGACAATGAGCAGTTCTTC
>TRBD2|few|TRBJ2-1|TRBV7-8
CASSTAPLAGGLNEQFF
TGTGCCAGCAGCACCGCACCACTAGCGGGGGGGCTCAATGAGCAGTTCTTC
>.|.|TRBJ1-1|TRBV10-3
CAIARGNTEAFF
TGCGCCATCGCACGGGGGAACACTGAAGCTTTCTTT